This TCR beta chain was retrieved from a study of T cell changes during pregnancy in multiple sclerosis. The method was immunoSEQ multiplex PCR; TCRdb's version includes in-frame clones alone and lacks a portion of them. The sample yields roughly 69,000 clones, roughly 90% seen once. Trimming removed 3 bases at V and 0 bases at J, with 10 bases between. This CDR3 spans 15 amino acids. CDR1 and CDR2 (germline): SEHNR, FQNEAQ (reference sequence). In its sample, this clone was seen once. This specimen consisted of CD4+ T cells from peripheral blood mononuclear cells, obtained in the third trimester of pregnancy. The receptor was derived from a female donor in good health, enrolled as a control in a pregnancy study. The genes are TRBV7-9 and TRBJ2-3, with a weak D call TRBD2 (6 bases). In DNA form, the CDR3 reads TGTGCCAGCAGCTTCGGCGGGGTTAGCACAGATACGCAGTATTTT. Its translation is CASSFGGVSTDTQYF.